The 30 T cell receptor beta chains listed next were all sequenced from one sample in a study of PD-1 blockade in classical Hodgkin lymphoma. TCRdb's copy holds only in-frame clones and misses some; the assay was immunoSEQ multiplex PCR. The repertoire has fewer than 100,000 clones, roughly 89% of them found once; the top ten carry less than 25%. Every patient experienced relapse after autologous stem cell transplantation, and brentuximab vedotin exposure varied. The source material was peripheral blood mononuclear cells (PBMCs), sampled at baseline. Receptors were obtained from a human donor with classical Hodgkin lymphoma.

Concerning this clone: At one end, the junction sequence differs from germline, possibly due to a read error. CDR3 in DNA: TGTGCTAGCAGCTTAGGCGGGCCCAGGAGCTCCTACGAGCAGTACTTC. It codes for CASSLGGPRSSYEQYF. J is TRBJ2-7 and V is TRBV7-7; D might be TRBD2 (5 bases). The CDR3 covers 16 residues. CDR1 and CDR2 from the germline V gene are SSHAT and FNYEAQ (reference sequence). Complete variable domain (other parts from reference TRBV7-7 and TRBJ2-7): GAGVSQSPRYKVTKRGQDVTLRCDPISSHATLYWYQQALGQGPEFLTYFNYEAQPDKSGLPSDRFSAERPEGSISTLTIQRTEQRDSAMYRCASSLGGPRSSYEQYFGPGTRLTVT.

This clone was counted a single time. The J gene is TRBJ2-5, the V gene TRBV18, with D unclear. Germline CDR1 is KGHSH and CDR2 is LQKENI. Trimming removed 1 base at V and 1 base at J, with 4 bases between. The CDR3 length is 13 residues. CDR3 residues: CASSPLSQETQYF. The CDR3 bases are TGTGCCAGCTCACCACTTAGCCAAGAGACCCAGTACTTC. Combining the CDR3 with reference TRBV18 and TRBJ2-5 gives the whole variable domain NAGVMQNPRHLVRRRGQEARLRCSPMKGHSHVYWYRQLPEEGLKFMVYLQKENIIDESGMPKERFSAEFPKEGPSILRIQQVVRGDSAAYFCASSPLSQETQYFGPGTRLLVL.

This chain connects TRBV4-1 to TRBJ2-3; 13 bases are shared with TRBD2. The CDR3 loop spans 14 amino acids. From germline, CDR1 is MGHRA and CDR2 YSYEKL. The trim removed 5 bases at V and 6 bases at J, leaving 2 bases unmatched. CDR3 region: CASSETSGRDTQYF. CDR3 bases: TGCGCCAGCAGCGAGACTAGCGGGAGGGATACGCAGTATTTT.

The chain is built from TRBV4-1 and TRBJ2-7; D tentatively fits TRBD1 or TRBD2 (5 bases each). This CDR3 is 14 amino acids long. CDR1 and CDR2 from the germline V gene are MGHRA and YSYEKL. The V and J ends lost 3 bases and 2 bases respectively, with 11 bases between them. The chain's CDR3 is CASSQAVGAYEQYF. The CDR3 region has the DNA TGCGCCAGCAGCCAGGCCGTGGGGGCCTACGAGCAGTACTTC.

The chain combines TRBV5-1 with TRBJ2-7; D is possibly TRBD1 (6 bases). This CDR3 is built from 13 residues. Germline CDR1 reads SGHRS; CDR2 reads YFSETQ. The V and J ends lost 5 bases and 3 bases respectively, with 12 bases between them. The CDR3 DNA reads TGCGCCAGCAGAGACATCAGGGGCTACGAGCAGTACTTC. Its translation: CASRDIRGYEQYF.

The chain joins TRBV27 to TRBJ2-7; D is possibly TRBD2 (5 bases). Germline loops: CDR1 MNHEY, CDR2 SMNVEV (reference sequence). The V end was cut by 4 bases, the J end by 2 bases, with 12 bases between. The CDR3 runs 14 residues. In DNA, the CDR3 is TGTGCCAGCAGTTCCGGGGTTAGCCCCTACGAGCAGTACTTC. Protein product: CASSSGVSPYEQYF.

CDR3 sequence reads: CASSYQGSMETQYF. The CDR3 DNA sequence: TGTGCCAGCAGCTACCAGGGGAGCATGGAGACCCAGTACTTC. The chain links TRBV7-6 to TRBJ2-5; TRBD1 is a possible D gene (6 bases). CDR1 and CDR2 (germline): SGHVS, FNYEAQ. V was trimmed by 4 bases and J by 5 bases, leaving 14 bases between them. This CDR3 comprises 14 residues.

The V call is TRBV10-3, the J call TRBJ2-7; 9 bases agree with TRBD1. CDR1 ENHRY and CDR2 SYGVKD come from the germline V gene. V lost 3 bases and J lost 5; bases outside the gene matches: 14. This CDR3 has 17 residues. The CDR3 here is CAISDLALGQGRDEQYF. The CDR3 nucleotides read TGTGCCATCAGTGACCTCGCTCTGGGACAGGGAAGAGACGAGCAGTACTTC.

In its sample, this clone was seen once. CDR3 protein: CASSPGTTLLMNTEAFF. The DNA for the CDR3 is TGTGCCAGCAGTCCCGGGACAACCCTCCTTATGAACACTGAAGCTTTCTTT. V usage is TRBV28 and J usage is TRBJ1-1; possibly TRBD1 for D (6 bases). CDR1 MDHEN and CDR2 SYDVKM come from the germline V gene. The V gene lost 5 bases and the J gene lost 0 bases, with 19 bases spanning the gap. This CDR3 spans 17 amino acids.

The rearrangement joins TRBV4-1 to TRBJ2-5; D may be TRBD1 (6 bases). The length of the CDR3 is 17 residues. The germline V and J ends were trimmed by 0 bases and 5 bases, with 19 bases remaining between them. Germline-derived CDR1 and CDR2 are MGHRA and YSYEKL. CDR3 coding DNA: TGCGCCAGCAGCCAAGATCGGGAAAGGGGGAGACGGGAGACCCAGTACTTC. This gives the protein CASSQDRERGRRETQYF.

The chain combines TRBV4-2 with TRBJ2-2; 9 bases align to TRBD1. CDR3 size: 17 residues. Germline V CDR1 and CDR2: LGHNA, YNFKEQ. V lost 0 bases and J lost 2; bases outside the gene matches: 4. The CDR3 nucleotides are TGTGCCAGCAGCCAAGATCGGACAGGGGCTAACACCGGGGAGCTGTTTTTT. Translation: CASSQDRTGANTGELFF.

The V gene is TRBV4-1, the J gene TRBJ2-7, with 13 bases aligning to TRBD2. The CDR3 runs 16 residues. V lost 3 bases and J lost 4; bases outside the gene matches: 6. Germline CDR1 reads MGHRA; CDR2 reads YSYEKL. The CDR3 region is CASSHSKGLAGYEQYF. The DNA of the CDR3 is TGCGCCAGCAGCCACTCAAAGGGACTAGCGGGGTACGAGCAGTACTTC.

This chain uses TRBV28 with TRBJ2-3; TRBD1 matches at 7 bases. V lost 7 bases to trimming and J lost 2 bases; unmatched junction nucleotides: 6. This CDR3 is 14 amino acids long. Per germline, CDR1 MDHEN and CDR2 SYDVKM. CDR3 DNA: TGTGCCAGCAAAGGACAGGAGTACACAGATACGCAGTATTTT. Amino acids: CASKGQEYTDTQYF.

This clone was picked up a small number of times. V and J are TRBV29-1 and TRBJ1-1, with TRBD1 matching 7 bases. Per the germline V gene, CDR1 is SQVTM and CDR2 is ANQGSEA. This CDR3 region has 14 residues. The V and J ends lost 4 bases and 0 bases, in that order; junction bases with no gene match: 5. As DNA, the CDR3 is TGCAGCGTTGTGGGGACAGTGATGAACACTGAAGCTTTCTTT. Its translation is CSVVGTVMNTEAFF.

The chain has TRBV30 and TRBJ2-5; D possibly matches TRBD1 or TRBD2 (5 bases each). In germline, CDR1 is GTSNPN, CDR2 SVGIG (reference sequence). The CDR3 extends over 16 amino acids. V was cut by 8 bases and J by 1 base, with 23 bases left in between. This CDR3 reads CARGRGWGGPQETQYF. DNA of the CDR3: TGTGCCCGGGGCCGAGGGTGGGGCGGACCCCAAGAGACCCAGTACTTC. The full variable domain, completed using reference TRBV30 and TRBJ2-5, is SQTIHQWPATLVQPVGSPLSLECTVEGTSNPNLYWYRQAAGRGLQLLFYSVGIGQISSEVPQNLSASRPQDRQFILSSKKLLLSDSGFYLCARGRGWGGPQETQYFGPGTRLLVL.

V and J are TRBV19 and TRBJ2-2; D is undetermined. The germline V gene encodes CDR1 LNHDA and CDR2 SQIVND (reference sequence). This CDR3 is built from 15 residues. Trimming shortened V by 9 bases and J by 4 bases, and 18 bases separated the two germline ends. In nucleotides, the CDR3 is TGTGCCAGCCATACGGGTCGGACGGGCACCGGGGAGCTGTTTTTT. Translating gives CASHTGRTGTGELFF. Variable domain in full (rest from reference TRBV19 and TRBJ2-2): DGGITQSPKYLFRKEGQNVTLSCEQNLNHDAMYWYRQDPGQGLRLIYYSQIVNDFQKGDIAEGYSVSREKKESFPLTVTSAQKNPTAFYLCASHTGRTGTGELFFGEGSRLTVL.

This chain connects TRBV7-9 to TRBJ1-5; no firm D call. V was shortened by 0 bases and J by 4 bases, with 13 bases between the two germline ends. Germline values: CDR1 SEHNR, CDR2 FQNEAQ (reference sequence). CDR3 size: 16 residues. The CDR3 coding sequence is TGTGCCAGCAGCTTAGCAAGCAAGGGAGCAAATCAGCCCCAGCATTTT. This codes for CASSLASKGANQPQHF.

The gene calls are TRBV10-3 and TRBJ2-7; 7 positions match TRBD2. This CDR3 is 15 amino acids long. Trimming took 2 bases from V and 2 from J; bases not matched to a gene: 6. CDR1 is ENHRY and CDR2 is SYGVKD in the germline V gene. The CDR3: CAISEGIAGPYEQYF. The CDR3 DNA follows: TGTGCCATCAGTGAGGGGATAGCGGGTCCCTACGAGCAGTACTTC.

This clone has just one count. The chain uses TRBV4-1 and TRBJ2-3, with 7 nucleotides matching TRBD2. CDR1 MGHRA and CDR2 YSYEKL come from the germline V gene. The CDR3 has 14 amino acids. V shed 4 bases, J shed 2 bases, and the junction held 3 bases outside the gene matches. The CDR3 coding sequence is TGCGCCAGCAGCCTAGGACTAGACACAGATACGCAGTATTTT. Translated: CASSLGLDTDTQYF.

The gene calls are TRBV4-1 and TRBJ2-3; perhaps TRBD2 as D (6 bases). Per the germline V gene, CDR1 is MGHRA and CDR2 is YSYEKL. The CDR3 sequence is 13 residues long. Trimming removed 3 bases at V and 9 bases at J, with 13 bases between. CDR3 region: CASSQLLGGTQYF. The CDR3, as DNA: TGCGCCAGCAGCCAGCTCCTGGGGGGAACGCAGTATTTT.

The chain recombines TRBV30 with TRBJ2-3, with D possibly TRBD2 on 6 matching bases. V was trimmed by 4 bases and J by 2 bases, leaving 16 bases between them. CDR1 is GTSNPN and CDR2 is SVGIG in the germline V gene (reference sequence). CDR3 length: 15 residues. CDR3 in amino acids: CAWTSGTYNTDTQYF. The CDR3 DNA sequence: TGTGCCTGGACCTCCGGGACTTATAACACAGATACGCAGTATTTT.

The chain has TRBV14 and TRBJ2-5, with D possibly TRBD2 on 6 matching bases. The J call may be faulty, since TRBJ2-7 better matches the DNA end. Per germline, CDR1 SGHDN and CDR2 FVKESK. The CDR3 loop spans 15 amino acids. The DNA of the CDR3 is TGTGCCAGCAGTAAAAGGGACTCTTTATCCTACGAGCAGTACTTC. Residues: CASSKRDSLSYEQYF.

This chain links TRBV27 with TRBJ1-4; a possible D gene is TRBD1 (6 bases). V lost 8 bases and J lost 5, with 12 bases in between. CDR3 length equals 13 residues. Germline V CDR1 and CDR2: MNHEY, SMNVEV (reference sequence). CDR3 loop: CASRGQLNEKLFF. CDR3 nucleotides: TGTGCCAGCCGCGGACAGCTAAATGAAAAACTGTTTTTT.

The chain employs TRBV7-2 and TRBJ1-5; D gene uncertain. The CDR3 runs 15 residues. From germline, CDR1 is SGHTA and CDR2 FQGNSA. V was shortened by 1 base and J by 9 bases, with 16 bases between the two germline ends. DNA for the CDR3: TGTGCCAGCAGCTTAGGGGTTCTGGGGATGTCGCCCCAGCATTTT. It codes for CASSLGVLGMSPQHF. Supplemented by reference TRBV7-2 and TRBJ1-5, the full variable domain reads GAGVSQSPSNKVTEKGKDVELRCDPISGHTALYWYRQSLGQGLEFLIYFQGNSAPDKSGLPSDRFSAERTGGSVSTLTIQRTQQEDSAVYLCASSLGVLGMSPQHFGDGTRLSIL.

This clone was seen once. The chain carries TRBV5-1 and TRBJ2-5; 10 bases fit TRBD2. With V trimmed by 0 bases and J by 2 bases, 4 bases remained unmatched. CDR3 length: 16 residues. The germline gives CDR1 SGHRS, CDR2 YFSETQ. The CDR3 region is CASSLASSGGQETQYF. The DNA for the CDR3 is TGCGCCAGCAGCTTGGCCTCTAGCGGGGGACAAGAGACCCAGTACTTC.

This clone was recorded once. J is TRBJ1-2 and V is TRBV27; 7 bases match TRBD1. The V and J ends lost 7 bases and 2 bases, in that order; junction bases with no gene match: 13. The CDR3 is made up of 16 amino acids. Germline V lookup: CDR1 MNHEY, CDR2 SMNVEV (reference sequence). CDR3 sequence reads: CASNTIRQGENYGYTF. Written as DNA, the CDR3 is TGTGCCAGCAATACTATTAGACAGGGTGAAAACTATGGCTACACCTTC.

The chain links TRBV28 to TRBJ1-4; D is undetermined. Germline CDR1 MDHEN, CDR2 SYDVKM. The CDR3 sequence is 13 residues long. Between the trimmed V and J ends, which lost 2 bases and 7 bases, there was a span of 8 bases. CDR3 protein: CASSLGYSEKLFF. As DNA, the CDR3 is TGTGCCAGCAGTTTAGGCTACTCTGAAAAACTGTTTTTT.

The count of this clone is one. The chain recombines TRBV13 with TRBJ2-1; D is perhaps TRBD2 (5 bases). Germline V gives CDR1 PRHDT, CDR2 FYEKMQ (reference sequence). The ends were cut back, 0 bases at V and 10 bases at J, with 13 bases in the middle. The length of the CDR3 is 14 residues. CDR3 DNA sequence: TGTGCCAGCAGCTTAGGCGCTGGTCGAGGGGAGCAGTTCTTC. This encodes CASSLGAGRGEQFF.

The gene calls are TRBV5-6 and TRBJ2-7; D is undetermined. The CDR3 is 12 residues long. The V end lost 4 bases, the J end lost 3 bases, and 8 bases lay between the germline ends. Germline lookup yields CDR1 SGHDT and CDR2 YYEEEE. The CDR3 nucleotides read TGTGCCAGCAGCGCGGACGGCTACGAGCAGTACTTC. Protein product: CASSADGYEQYF.

The chain couples TRBV5-1 to TRBJ2-7; the D is unclear. Germline loops: CDR1 SGHRS, CDR2 YFSETQ. The CDR3 contains 12 residues. V shed 4 bases and J shed 3 bases, with 8 bases lying between them. The chain's CDR3 is CASSVSSYEQYF. Written as DNA, the CDR3 is TGCGCCAGCAGCGTGTCTAGCTACGAGCAGTACTTC.